This T cell receptor (beta chain) was captured by sequencing in a study of neurological immune-mediated disorders. Broader study findings: Patients with HTLV-1-associated myelopathy had the highest level of TCR clonal expansion, whereas patients with multiple sclerosis had the lowest level, falling beneath the level found in healthy controls.

About this clonotype itself: Its antigen is unknown.

Trimming removed 5 bases from V and 9 bases from J; junction bases left unmatched: 7. CDR1 and CDR2 from the germline V gene are MDHEN and SYDVKM. This CDR3 spans 14 amino acids. TCRdb independently ran MiXCR on the 5' RACE reads; one entry per CDR3 protein. This table holds fewer than 90,000 distinct CDR3 sequences, over 9% found once. Material for sequencing was PBMCs. This TCR came from a man aged 40-55 years in good health. The rearrangement joins TRBV28 to TRBJ1-6; the match to TRBD1 covers 7 bases. The CDR3 nucleotides read TGTGCCAGCAGTCAGGACAGGTCTGTTTCACCCCTCCACTTT. It translates to CASSQDRSVSPLHF.